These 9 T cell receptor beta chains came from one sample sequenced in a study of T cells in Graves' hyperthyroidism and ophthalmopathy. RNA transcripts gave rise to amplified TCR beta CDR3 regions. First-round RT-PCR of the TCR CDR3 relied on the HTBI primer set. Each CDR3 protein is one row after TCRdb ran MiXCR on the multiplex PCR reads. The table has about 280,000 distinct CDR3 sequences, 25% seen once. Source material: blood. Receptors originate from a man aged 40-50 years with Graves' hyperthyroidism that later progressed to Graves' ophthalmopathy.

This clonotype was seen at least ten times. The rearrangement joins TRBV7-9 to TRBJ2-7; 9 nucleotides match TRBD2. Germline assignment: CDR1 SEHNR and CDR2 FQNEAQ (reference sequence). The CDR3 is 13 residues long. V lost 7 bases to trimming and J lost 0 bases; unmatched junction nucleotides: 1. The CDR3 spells CASTLAGSYEQYF. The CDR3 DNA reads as TGTGCCAGCACACTAGCGGGCTCCTACGAGCAGTACTTC.

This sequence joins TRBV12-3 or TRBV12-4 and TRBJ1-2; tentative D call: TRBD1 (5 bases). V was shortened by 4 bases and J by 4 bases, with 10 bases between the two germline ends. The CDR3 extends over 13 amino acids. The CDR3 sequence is CASSSIGGYGYTF. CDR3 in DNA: TGTGCCAGCAGTTCAATTGGGGGCTATGGCTACACCTTC.

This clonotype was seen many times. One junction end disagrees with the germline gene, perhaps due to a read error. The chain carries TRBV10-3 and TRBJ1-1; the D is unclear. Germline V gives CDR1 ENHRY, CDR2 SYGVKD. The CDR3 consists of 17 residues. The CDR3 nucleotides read TGTGCCATCAGGGAGTCCCGCAGACGGAATCTGAACACTGAAGCTTTCTTT. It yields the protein CAIRESRRRNLNTEAFF.

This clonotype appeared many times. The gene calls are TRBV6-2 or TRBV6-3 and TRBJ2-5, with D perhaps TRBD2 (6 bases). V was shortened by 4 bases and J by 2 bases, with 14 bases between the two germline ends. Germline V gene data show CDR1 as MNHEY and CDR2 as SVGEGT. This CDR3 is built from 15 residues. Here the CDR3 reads CASSLAAGTQETQYF. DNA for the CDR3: TGTGCCAGCAGTTTAGCAGCGGGTACACAAGAGACCCAGTACTTC.

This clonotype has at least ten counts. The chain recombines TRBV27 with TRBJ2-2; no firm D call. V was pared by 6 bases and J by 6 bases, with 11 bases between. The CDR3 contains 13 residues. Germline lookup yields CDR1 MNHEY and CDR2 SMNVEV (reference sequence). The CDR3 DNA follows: TGTGCCAGCAGGCTAGGAGTGCCCGGGGAGCTGTTTTTT. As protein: CASRLGVPGELFF.

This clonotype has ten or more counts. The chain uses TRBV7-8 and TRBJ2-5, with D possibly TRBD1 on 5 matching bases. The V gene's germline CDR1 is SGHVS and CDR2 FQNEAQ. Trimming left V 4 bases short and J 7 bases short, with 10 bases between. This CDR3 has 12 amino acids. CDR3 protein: CASSSRVATQYF. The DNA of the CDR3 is TGTGCCAGCAGCTCCAGGGTGGCGACCCAGTACTTC.

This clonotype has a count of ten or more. The CDR3 DNA reads TGTGCCAGCAGTACAACCTCCACGGATAGAAACATTCAGTACTTC. Translating gives CASSTTSTDRNIQYF. The chain combines TRBV27 with TRBJ2-4; no clear D. The CDR3 covers 15 residues. Germline V gene sequence: CDR1 MNHEY, CDR2 SMNVEV (reference sequence). V was trimmed by 5 bases and J by 6 bases, leaving 17 bases between them.

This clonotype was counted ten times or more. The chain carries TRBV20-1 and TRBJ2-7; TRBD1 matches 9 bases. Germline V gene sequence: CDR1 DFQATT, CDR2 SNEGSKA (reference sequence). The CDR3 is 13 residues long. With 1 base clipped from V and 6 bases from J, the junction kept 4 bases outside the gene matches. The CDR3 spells CSARGTGVSEQYF. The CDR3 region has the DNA TGCAGTGCTAGAGGGACAGGGGTTTCCGAGCAGTACTTC.

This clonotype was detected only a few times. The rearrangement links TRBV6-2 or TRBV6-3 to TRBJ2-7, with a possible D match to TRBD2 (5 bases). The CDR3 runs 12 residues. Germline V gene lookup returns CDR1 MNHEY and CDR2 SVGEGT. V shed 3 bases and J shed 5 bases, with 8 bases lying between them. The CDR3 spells CASSYEGDEQYF. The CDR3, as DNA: TGTGCCAGCAGTTATGAGGGAGACGAGCAGTACTTC.